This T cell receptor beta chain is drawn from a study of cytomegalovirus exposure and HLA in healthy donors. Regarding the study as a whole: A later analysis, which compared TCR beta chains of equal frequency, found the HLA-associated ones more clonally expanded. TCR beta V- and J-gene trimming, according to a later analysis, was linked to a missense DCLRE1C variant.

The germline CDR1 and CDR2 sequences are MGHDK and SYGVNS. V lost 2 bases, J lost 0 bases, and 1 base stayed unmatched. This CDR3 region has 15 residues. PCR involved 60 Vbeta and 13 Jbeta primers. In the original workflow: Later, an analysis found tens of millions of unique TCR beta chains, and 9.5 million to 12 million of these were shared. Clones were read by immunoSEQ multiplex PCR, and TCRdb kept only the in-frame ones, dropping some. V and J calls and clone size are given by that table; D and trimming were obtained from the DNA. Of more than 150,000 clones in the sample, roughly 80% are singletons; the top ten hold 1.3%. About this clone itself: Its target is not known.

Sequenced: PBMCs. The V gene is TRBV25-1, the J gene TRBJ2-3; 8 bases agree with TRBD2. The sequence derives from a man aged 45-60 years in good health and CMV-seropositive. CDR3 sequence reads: CASSEKRGSTDTQYF. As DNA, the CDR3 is TGTGCCAGCAGTGAAAAGCGGGGGAGCACAGATACGCAGTATTTT.